A single sample is the source of the 2 T cell receptor beta chains below, sequenced in a study of cytomegalovirus exposure and HLA in healthy donors. PCR employed 60 Vbeta and 13 Jbeta primers. Data came from immunoSEQ multiplex PCR; TCRdb stores just in-frame clones and leaves some out. The sample shows approximately 120,000 clones, 60% to 85% of them seen only once. The source material was PBMCs. These receptors came from a female donor in good health and CMV-seronegative.

This clone has only one observation. This chain uses TRBV5-5 with TRBJ2-5; D not resolved. This CDR3 is 11 amino acids long. Trimming removed 5 bases from V and 5 bases from J, with 7 bases in between. Germline loops: CDR1 SGHKS, CDR2 YYEKEE (reference sequence). The CDR3 sequence is CASSTVETQYF. DNA for the CDR3: TGTGCCAGCAGTACGGTGGAGACCCAGTACTTC.

The rearrangement uses TRBV15 and TRBJ1-5; D unresolved. The CDR3 totals 14 residues. Germline CDR1 reads LNHNV; CDR2 reads YYDKDF (reference sequence). Trimming left V 8 bases short and J 5 bases short, with 16 bases between. In DNA form, the CDR3 reads TGTGCCACCGCCGAGGGAAGATCCCATCAGCCCCAGCATTTT. It codes for CATAEGRSHQPQHF.